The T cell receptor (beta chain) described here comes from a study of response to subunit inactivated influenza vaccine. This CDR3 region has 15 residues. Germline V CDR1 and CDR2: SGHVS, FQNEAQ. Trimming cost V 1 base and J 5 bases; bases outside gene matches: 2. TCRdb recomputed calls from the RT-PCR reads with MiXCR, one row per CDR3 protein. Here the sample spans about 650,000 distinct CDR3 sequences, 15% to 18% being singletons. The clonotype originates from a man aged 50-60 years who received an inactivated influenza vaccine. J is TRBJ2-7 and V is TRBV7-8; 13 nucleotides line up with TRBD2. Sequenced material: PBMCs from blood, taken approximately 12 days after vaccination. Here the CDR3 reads CASSLELAGGNEQYF. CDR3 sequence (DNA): TGTGCCAGCAGCTTAGAACTAGCGGGGGGGAACGAGCAGTACTTC. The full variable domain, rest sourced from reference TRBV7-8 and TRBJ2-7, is GAGVSQSPRYKVAKRGQDVALRCDPISGHVSLFWYQQALGQGPEFLTYFQNEAQLDKSGLPSDRFFAERPEGSVSTLKIQRTQQEDSAVYLCASSLELAGGNEQYFGPGTRLTVT.